This T cell receptor (beta chain) was identified in a study of cytotoxic CD8 clonotypes in ibrutinib-treated CLL. Study-wide context: Included were about a dozen relapsed/refractory and about 14 treatment-naive patients, of whom around 17 were IGHV unmutated.

This clone was seen at least ten times. The CDR3 runs to 14 residues. V trimming: 1 base; J trimming: 7 bases; junction bases outside the gene matches: 7. The germline CDR1 and CDR2 sequences are SGHRS and YFSETQ. The repertoire was sequenced with immunoSEQ multiplex PCR; TCRdb's copy has only in-frame clones and lacks some. The sample includes a few hundred thousand clones, under 70% of them seen just once. This receptor was obtained from a human donor with chronic lymphocytic leukemia. This sequence joins TRBV5-1 and TRBJ1-2; 7 bases are a match to TRBD1. The sample in question was PBMCs, obtained after 36 months of ibrutinib treatment. The CDR3 DNA reads as TGCGCCAGCAGCTTGTCGGGCAGGGGGACTGGCTACACCTTC. Translated, it gives CASSLSGRGTGYTF. Variable domain in full (rest from reference TRBV5-1 and TRBJ1-2): KAGVTQTPRYLIKTRGQQVTLSCSPISGHRSVSWYQQTPGQGLQFLFEYFSETQRNKGNFPGRFSGRQFSNSRSEMNVSTLELGDSALYLCASSLSGRGTGYTFGSGTRLTVV.